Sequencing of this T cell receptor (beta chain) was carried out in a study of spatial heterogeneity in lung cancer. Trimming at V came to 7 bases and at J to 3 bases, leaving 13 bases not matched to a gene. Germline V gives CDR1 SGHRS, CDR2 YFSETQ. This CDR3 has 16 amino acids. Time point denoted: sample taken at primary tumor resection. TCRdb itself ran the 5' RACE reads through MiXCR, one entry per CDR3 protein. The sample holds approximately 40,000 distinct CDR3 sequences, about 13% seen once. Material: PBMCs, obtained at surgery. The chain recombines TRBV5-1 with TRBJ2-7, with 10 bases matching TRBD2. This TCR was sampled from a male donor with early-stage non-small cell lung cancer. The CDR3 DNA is TGCGCCAGCGTAGGCCCCAAAAGGACTAGCGGCTACGAGCAGTACTTC. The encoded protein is CASVGPKRTSGYEQYF.